This T cell receptor beta chain was identified in a study of shared clonotypes between healthy human individuals. Study-wide findings and caveats: In general, naive subsets displayed greater estimated richness than memory subsets did.

There were only Caucasian adults among the donors, and all lived in Nashville, Tennessee. Details on this clone: Its antigen is not known.

Sorted-subset replicate PCR reactions were performed with around 200 ng DNA, corresponding to tens of thousands of T cell genomes. Method: immunoSEQ multiplex PCR; TCRdb's copy keeps in-frame clones and lacks some. Of 2 million to 2.5 million clones in the sample, approximately 96% were seen once. The CDR3 length is 14 residues. The germline V gene encodes CDR1 SNHLY and CDR2 FYNNEI. V lost 6 bases to trimming and J lost 0 bases, with 9 bases between them. The chain couples TRBV2 to TRBJ1-5; D possibly corresponds to TRBD1 (5 bases). This sequence originates from a man between 18 and 35 years old in good health. Input material: naive CD4+ T cells sorted from blood. Subset specified: CD45RA+ positively selected. CDR3 amino acids: CASSRQISNQPQHF. The DNA of the CDR3 is TGTGCCAGCAGCCGACAGATTAGCAATCAGCCCCAGCATTTT.